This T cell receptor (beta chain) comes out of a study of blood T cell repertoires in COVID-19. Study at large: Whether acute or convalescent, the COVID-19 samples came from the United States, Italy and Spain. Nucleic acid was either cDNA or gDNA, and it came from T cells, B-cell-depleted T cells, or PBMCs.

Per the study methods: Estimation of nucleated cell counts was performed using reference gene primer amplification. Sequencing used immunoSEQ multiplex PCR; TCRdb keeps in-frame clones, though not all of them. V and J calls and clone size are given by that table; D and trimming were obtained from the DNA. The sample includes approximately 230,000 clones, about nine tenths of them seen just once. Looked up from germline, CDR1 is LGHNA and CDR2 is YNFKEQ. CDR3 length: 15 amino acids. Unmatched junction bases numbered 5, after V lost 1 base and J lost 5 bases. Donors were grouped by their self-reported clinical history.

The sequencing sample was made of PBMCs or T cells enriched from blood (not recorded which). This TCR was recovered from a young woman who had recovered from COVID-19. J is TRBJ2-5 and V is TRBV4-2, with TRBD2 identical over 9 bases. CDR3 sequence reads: CASSQGVAGVETQYF. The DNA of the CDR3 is TGTGCCAGCAGCCAAGGGGTAGCGGGAGTTGAGACCCAGTACTTC.